This T cell receptor (beta chain) is from a study of shared clonotypes between healthy human individuals (dated by TCRdb to the early 2020s). Background for the entire study: The cohort included three men and two women between 18 and 49 years of age. To estimate repertoire size and how much clonotype sharing occurs between individuals, the study deeply sequenced the blood TCR repertoires of five or six healthy adults. Between about 0.85 and 9.5 billion PBMCs per donor were obtained by leukapheresis. For each donor, CD4 naive and CD4 memory were each run on three plates, CD8 naive on two plates, and CD8 memory on one plate. Different laboratories and diverse techniques were used to prepare libraries and sequence TCR repertoires, to increase sequencing depth and limit assay-specific biases.

General conclusions and limits of the study: Incomplete sequencing was indicated by rarefaction of sorted-subset datasets, despite the large sequencing depth. Pairwise subsampling indicated that sequencing depth was expected to affect the degree of clonotype sharing among donors. The genetic and exposure-history diversity represented was limited by the small number of donors. Sharing across a few donors was observed for about 5% of naive CD4, over 3% of naive CD8, over 2% of memory CD4, and roughly 0.43% of memory CD8 clonotypes. Compared with non-shared clonotypes, clonotypes shared by all four sorted-subset donors had higher generation probabilities. Sampling was restricted to blood, and TCR repertoires in tissues likely differ from the TCR repertoires found in blood. Larger estimated clonotype richness was generally found for naive subsets than for memory subsets.

As to this clone: Its target antigen remains unknown. Base qualities are not recorded, but no much larger clone differs from it by a single base.

Using the deep immunoSEQ assay, multiplex PCR amplified TCR CDR3 regions from genomic DNA. For each cell subset, the extracted genomic DNA was distributed evenly across all wells of several immunoSEQ 96-well plates, and each plate served as one replicate. For sorted subsets, 150 to 250 ng of genomic DNA, equivalent to about 30,000 T cell genomes, went into each replicate PCR. Purified libraries were quantified with a Qubit 3.0 fluorometer, sized on a Bioanalyzer 2100, and re-quantified with the KAPA Library Quantification kit. Every immunoSEQ 96-well plate was sequenced on a dedicated single-read 150-cycle Illumina NextSeq 550 flow cell. The authors processed their data as follows. The immunoSEQ output contained only junctional sequences without quality scores, so filtering could not match that applied to full-length reads. Sequences were annotated with PyIR, a Python wrapper for IgBLAST v1.9, and V/J genes and CDR3 were assigned using IMGT germline references. Reads were filtered out if the reads had weak V/J assignments (E-value above 1e-6), no CDR3, stop codons, out-of-frame junctions, or ambiguous translated residues. V3J clonotypes were defined by identical inferred V gene, J gene, and CDR3 amino acid sequence. To compute the percentage overlap between repertoires, the number of shared unique clonotypes was divided by the size of the smaller repertoire. Repertoire richness was assessed with RTK rarefaction, the Chao1 estimator, and Recon v2.1 estimates of unobserved clonotypes. Generation probabilities for all TCRbeta clonotypes obtained by the gDNA method from a handful of donors were computed using OLGA. Imported from immuneACCESS, the table was reduced by TCRdb to in-frame sequences with V and J called. These copies leave out some clones; in studies compared against another copy, an unresolved V gene accounts for under half, and the cause of the remainder is not known. Clone size and the V and J calls come from that table; the DNA yielded D and trimming. Present in this sample are almost 750,000 clones, roughly 72% of which were seen just once. Together, the top ten hold roughly 1.8% of the sample.

Healthy HIV-negative adults with no recently reported acute infections or vaccinations were included as donors. Every donor was a Caucasian adult residing in Nashville, Tennessee, USA. CD4+ T cells were enriched by magnetic negative selection, after which naive cells were positively selected on CD45RA and the negative fraction was taken as the memory subset. Blood was collected by leukapheresis, and PBMCs were isolated by Ficoll-Histopaque density gradient centrifugation and then cryopreserved in liquid nitrogen vapor phase. Analytical flow cytometry was used to check the purity and quantity of every magnetically sorted T cell population. Each sorted fraction had its genomic DNA isolated and then quantified by UV absorbance on a Nanodrop 2000c. V and J lose 5 bases and 6 bases, and a span of 7 bases separates them. CDR1 SGHTA and CDR2 FQGTGA were looked up in the germline V gene. Taken from cysteine to phenylalanine, the CDR3 has 12 residues. Left in the record is the CDR3 DNA by itself, 36 bases read in frame from the first base.

This chain joins TRBV7-3 to TRBJ2-2; no D gene call is confident. The TCR comes from a woman younger than 45 in good health. The sequenced material came from memory CD4+ T cells sorted from blood. Explained via the paper, the cell subset or site label denotes: CD45RA-negative fraction. The bases read TGTGCCAGCAGCCCTCCCTCCGGGGAGCTGTTTTTT. It encodes CASSPPSGELFF.